These 21 T cell receptor beta chains were sequenced from one sample in a study of blood T cells in healthy people across ages. A second PCR of 7 to 11 cycles used a sample-barcoded 5' primer and a J-beta primer mix. TCRdb passed the 5' RACE reads through MiXCR, listing each CDR3 protein once. Of 550,000 to 650,000 distinct CDR3 sequences listed, 25% to 35% are singletons. Input material: blood. The receptors stem from a woman aged 80 or over in good health.

This clonotype was seen repeatedly, ten times or more. The chain uses TRBV20-1 and TRBJ1-2; unclear D gene. Germline values: CDR1 DFQATT, CDR2 SNEGSKA (reference sequence). The CDR3 loop spans 13 amino acids. The V gene lost 6 bases and the J gene lost 9 bases, with 20 bases spanning the gap. The DNA for the CDR3 is TGCAGTGCCGGTGTGGAGCCTGCCCAGAGCTACACCTTC. Residues: CSAGVEPAQSYTF.

This clonotype was picked up many times. The J gene is TRBJ2-7, the V gene TRBV3-1; D is perhaps TRBD1 (5 bases). Per the germline V gene, CDR1 is LGHDT and CDR2 is YNNKEL (reference sequence). CDR3 length: 14 residues. The V end was cut by 3 bases, the J end by 2 bases, with 11 bases between. The CDR3 nucleotides read TGTGCCAGCAGCCAGTCGCAGGGAACCTACGAGCAGTACTTC. Amino acids: CASSQSQGTYEQYF.

The rearrangement uses TRBV5-1 and TRBJ1-1, with no clear D. The V end was cut by 2 bases, the J end by 5 bases, with 13 bases between. The germline gives CDR1 SGHRS, CDR2 YFSETQ. This CDR3 is built from 14 residues. CDR3 sequence: CASSFSGEMTEAFF. Written as DNA, the CDR3 is TGCGCCAGCAGCTTCTCCGGGGAGATGACTGAAGCTTTCTTT.

This chain connects TRBV30 to TRBJ1-2; a possible D gene is TRBD1 (6 bases). Per the germline V gene, CDR1 is GTSNPN and CDR2 is SVGIG (reference sequence). The CDR3 contains 12 residues. V lost 1 base, J lost 10 bases, and 13 bases lay in between. The CDR3 is CAWSETGSSYTF. The CDR3, as DNA: TGTGCCTGGAGTGAAACAGGGTCGTCCTACACCTTC.

The table lists this clonotype with a count of one. The gene calls are TRBV20-1 and TRBJ2-3; 7 bases map to TRBD1. The germline gives CDR1 DFQATT, CDR2 SNEGSKA (reference sequence). J lost 0 bases, V lost 5 bases, and 5 bases had no gene match. CDR3 length: 14 amino acids. The CDR3 DNA is TGCAGTGCTCGGACAGGACCTAGCACAGATACGCAGTATTTT. Translating it yields CSARTGPSTDTQYF.

The rearrangement links TRBV29-1 to TRBJ1-2; D is possibly TRBD1 (6 bases). The V end lost 4 bases, the J end lost 8 bases, and 14 bases lay between the germline ends. From germline, CDR1 is SQVTM and CDR2 ANQGSEA. CDR3 size: 12 residues. CDR3 region: CSVGARGAGYTF. The CDR3 DNA sequence: TGCAGCGTTGGGGCTCGGGGGGCAGGCTACACCTTC.

Regarding this clonotype: The junction shows a germline mismatch at one end, possibly a read error. The rearrangement uses TRBV30 and TRBJ1-2, with D possibly matching TRBD1 (5 bases). Germline values: CDR1 GTSNPN, CDR2 SVGIG (reference sequence). The CDR3 runs to 13 residues. This CDR3 reads CARSGGQGIPYTF. The CDR3 coding sequence is TGTGCCCGGAGTGGAGGGCAGGGAATACCCTACACCTTC.

This clonotype was counted at least ten times. The chain has TRBV6-5 and TRBJ2-7; no firm D call. This CDR3 contains 12 residues. From germline, CDR1 is MNHEY and CDR2 SVGAGI. V was clipped by 2 bases and J by 6 bases, with 8 bases between them. The CDR3 DNA reads TGTGCCAGCAGTTACCGCGTGGGCGAGCAGTACTTC. This translates into CASSYRVGEQYF.

Regarding this clonotype: At one end the junction does not follow the germline gene, possibly because of a read error. The chain uses TRBV7-8 and TRBJ1-2; D might be TRBD1 (5 bases). Germline CDR1 reads SGHVS; CDR2 reads FQNEAQ. This CDR3 has 16 amino acids. The CDR3 reads CASGLVAGRTNYGYTF. CDR3 DNA: TGTGCCAGCGGCTTAGTCGCGGGGCGCACGAACTATGGCTACACCTTC.

To note about this clonotype: Given a much more abundant clone one base away, this may be a read error. The gene calls are TRBV5-1 and TRBJ2-7; D call uncertain. CDR1 and CDR2 from the germline V gene are SGHRS and YFSETQ. CDR3 length: 14 residues. The V gene lost 3 bases and the J gene lost 2 bases, with 12 bases spanning the gap. The CDR3 reads CASSSDTFAYEQYF. The CDR3 DNA reads as TGCGCCAGCAGCTCCGACACCTTCGCCTACGAGCAGTACTTC.

About this clonotype: A read error may be the cause here, since a much bigger clone is one base away. The genes are TRBV4-2 and TRBJ2-7, with unresolved D. Germline V CDR1 and CDR2: LGHNA, YNFKEQ. The CDR3 extends over 15 amino acids. CDR3 nucleotide sequence: TGTACCAGCAGCCATCCCGGGTCGGACTCCTACGAGCAGTACTTC. Translating gives CTSSHPGSDSYEQYF.

This clonotype was recorded a few times. The chain employs TRBV7-9 and TRBJ1-4, with D possibly TRBD1 on 5 matching bases. Between the trimmed V and J ends, which lost 4 bases and 8 bases, there was a span of 17 bases. The CDR3 runs 15 residues. The germline V gene encodes CDR1 SEHNR and CDR2 FQNEAQ (reference sequence). The CDR3 DNA is TGTGCCAGCAGCTCCCGGGACGGGACTCCCGAAAAACTGTTTTTT. Translation: CASSSRDGTPEKLFF.

The CDR3 is CASTVFTDTQYF. The CDR3 DNA sequence: TGTGCCAGCACTGTATTCACAGATACGCAGTATTTT. The genes are TRBV2 and TRBJ2-3; D call uncertain. Germline CDR1 SNHLY, CDR2 FYNNEI. The CDR3 spans 12 residues. V was trimmed by 7 bases and J by 2 bases, leaving 7 bases between them.

As for this clonotype: This sequence may be a read error, since a much larger clone differs from it by one base. This sequence joins TRBV27 and TRBJ1-1; 8 positions match TRBD1. CDR1 is MNHEY, CDR2 SMNVEV, per germline (reference sequence). The CDR3 loop spans 12 amino acids. CDR3 sequence: CAGRRDRGEAFF. The DNA of the CDR3 is TGTGCCGGCAGGCGAGACAGGGGTGAAGCTTTCTTT.

This clonotype was detected many times. This rearrangement joins TRBV6-6 to TRBJ2-3; 9 bases agree with TRBD1. CDR1 is MNHNY, CDR2 SVGAGI, per germline (reference sequence). With V trimmed by 5 bases and J by 5 bases, 8 bases remained unmatched. The length of the CDR3 is 15 residues. The CDR3 here is CASSRDRAIGDTQYF. As DNA, the CDR3 is TGTGCCAGCAGTAGGGACAGGGCGATTGGAGATACGCAGTATTTT.

A word on this clonotype: A much larger clone is a single base away; this may be a read error. This chain uses TRBV5-1 with TRBJ2-1; perhaps TRBD1 as D (6 bases). Germline V CDR1 and CDR2: SGHRS, YFSETQ. The CDR3 is 15 amino acids. Trimming stripped 0 bases from V and 13 bases from J, with 20 bases between. CDR3 nucleotides: TGCGCCAGCAGCTTGGGCCGGGACATACAAGAGACCCAGTTCTTC. Its protein product is CASSLGRDIQETQFF.

This clonotype was counted ten times or more. The V gene is TRBV20-1, the J gene TRBJ2-3; 10 positions match TRBD2. CDR3 length: 14 residues. The junction had 4 bases not matched to a gene; V was cut back by 6 bases and J by 1 base. Germline V gives CDR1 DFQATT, CDR2 SNEGSKA (reference sequence). In nucleotides, the CDR3 is TGCAGTGCCACCGGGACTAGCGGCACAGATACGCAGTATTTT. Translated, it gives CSATGTSGTDTQYF.

The chain uses TRBV7-9 and TRBJ2-3; 7 positions match TRBD2. Germline CDR1 SEHNR, CDR2 FQNEAQ (reference sequence). J lost 6 bases, V lost 6 bases, and 12 bases had no gene match. The CDR3 runs to 15 residues. Here the CDR3 DNA reads TGTGCCAGCAGGCCCGGTCTAAGCGGGGCTGATACGCAGTATTTT. Amino acids: CASRPGLSGADTQYF.

This chain links TRBV7-2 with TRBJ2-1; a possible D gene is TRBD2 (7 bases). The closer fit of TRBJ2-7 to the DNA end suggests the J call may be wrong. The CDR3 sequence is 18 residues long. The germline V gene encodes CDR1 SGHTA and CDR2 FQGNSA. In DNA, the CDR3 is TGTGCCAGCAGCTTAGCCAGTGGGGGGGCAATTACCTACAATGAGCAGTACTTC. Protein product: CASSLASGGAITYNEQYF.

This clonotype has a count of ten or more. The V call is TRBV20-1, the J call TRBJ1-2, with 10 nucleotides matching TRBD1. The germline V gene has CDR1 DFQATT and CDR2 SNEGSKA (reference sequence). The V gene end was trimmed by 6 bases and the J gene end by 7 bases; junction bases not matched to a gene: 8. The CDR3 extends over 13 amino acids. DNA for the CDR3: TGCAGTGCCAAGGGGACAGGGGAACGTGGCTACACCTTC. It codes for CSAKGTGERGYTF.

The chain combines TRBV5-1 with TRBJ1-4, with D maybe TRBD1 (5 bases). Trimming left V 0 bases short and J 8 bases short, with 11 bases between. Germline values: CDR1 SGHRS, CDR2 YFSETQ. There are 14 residues in the CDR3. This chain's CDR3 is CASSLEGAGEKLFF. CDR3 nucleotides: TGCGCCAGCAGCTTGGAAGGGGCAGGGGAAAAACTGTTTTTT.